The 17 T cell receptor beta chains presented below share a single source sample, sequenced in a study of radiation and T cells in renal cell carcinoma. The table came from immunoSEQ multiplex PCR; TCRdb's copy has only in-frame clones and leaves some out. The table lists about 130,000 clones, around 89% of them singletons. Time point noted: blood 2 weeks post-SBRT. Documented treatment: 15 Gy SBRT to primary tumor, nephrectomy 4 weeks later. The sequencing here drew on blood, taken from a patient whose treatment included radiotherapy and nephrectomy. The source of these receptors is a woman between 70 and 85 years old with renal cell carcinoma.

The CDR3 DNA sequence: TGTGCCAGCAGTATCGGACAAGGGGACTACGAGCAGTACTTC. It is translated as CASSIGQGDYEQYF. The V call is TRBV27, the J call TRBJ2-7; a weak D match, TRBD1 (5 bases). V was trimmed by 5 bases and J by 3 bases, leaving 14 bases between them. The CDR3 contains 14 residues. CDR1 is MNHEY, CDR2 SMNVEV, per germline (reference sequence).

This clone was recorded only once. J is TRBJ1-2 and V is TRBV7-9; D not resolved. V was pared by 4 bases and J by 2 bases, with 8 bases between. The CDR3 consists of 13 residues. Germline lookup yields CDR1 SEHNR and CDR2 FQNEAQ (reference sequence). The CDR3 protein is CASSSLLNYGYTF. The DNA of the CDR3 is TGTGCCAGCAGCTCCCTACTAAACTATGGCTACACCTTC.

The chain combines TRBV7-2 with TRBJ2-7, with 9 bases matching TRBD1. From germline, CDR1 is SGHTA and CDR2 FQGNSA. Germline trimming cut 1 base from V and 5 bases from J; bases unmatched to any gene: 6. This CDR3 is built from 15 residues. The CDR3 bases are TGTGCCAGCAGCTTAGACAGGGGGCGTAGTGACGAGCAGTACTTC. This codes for CASSLDRGRSDEQYF.

The chain combines TRBV19 with TRBJ1-3, with TRBD1 matching 7 bases. The CDR3 consists of 15 residues. Germline values: CDR1 LNHDA, CDR2 SQIVND (reference sequence). After removal of 5 bases from V and 1 base from J, the junction contained 5 bases not matched to a gene. The CDR3 loop is CASSSRQGSGNTIYF. The CDR3 nucleotides are TGTGCCAGTAGTTCCCGACAGGGATCTGGAAACACCATATATTTT.

This CDR3 reads CASRRQGATDTQYF. As DNA, the CDR3 is TGTGCCAGTAGACGACAGGGGGCCACAGATACGCAGTATTTT. The chain has TRBV6-6 and TRBJ2-3, with 10 bases matching TRBD1. This CDR3 region has 14 residues. The J segment lost 2 bases and the V segment lost 9 bases, leaving 5 bases of the junction unmatched. Germline V gene lookup returns CDR1 MNHNY and CDR2 SVGAGI (reference sequence).

This chain connects TRBV27 to TRBJ1-2, with D unresolved. The ends were cut back, 6 bases at V and 1 base at J, with 12 bases in the middle. The CDR3 loop spans 14 amino acids. Per the germline V gene, CDR1 is MNHEY and CDR2 is SMNVEV (reference sequence). The CDR3 here is CASRGLQSNYGYTF. DNA for the CDR3: TGTGCCAGCAGGGGTCTACAGAGTAACTATGGCTACACCTTC.

This clone was counted between two and nine times. The J gene is TRBJ1-1, the V gene TRBV29-1; 9 positions agree with TRBD1. The CDR3 is 14 residues long. The germline gives CDR1 SQVTM, CDR2 ANQGSEA. Unmatched junction bases numbered 8, after V lost 5 bases and J lost 4 bases. The CDR3 nucleotides read TGCAGCGTTCGACAGGGGGACGTCTCCACTGAAGCTTTCTTT. Protein: CSVRQGDVSTEAFF.

V usage is TRBV11-2 and J usage is TRBJ2-5, with a possible D match to TRBD2 (7 bases). Trimming took off 5 bases at V and 7 bases at J, with 14 bases between the two ends. The CDR3 contains 13 residues. The germline gives CDR1 SGHAT, CDR2 FQNNGV. CDR3: CASSRLGGVTQYF. CDR3 DNA sequence: TGTGCCAGCAGCCGACTAGGGGGGGTGACCCAGTACTTC.

The chain uses TRBV27 and TRBJ1-5; 7 bases agree with TRBD1. The ends lost 3 bases at V and 3 bases at J; junction bases unmatched: 2. CDR3 length equals 14 residues. Germline CDR1 reads MNHEY; CDR2 reads SMNVEV (reference sequence). The CDR3 reads CASSLGQLNQPQHF. The DNA for the CDR3 is TGTGCCAGCAGTTTGGGACAGCTCAATCAGCCCCAGCATTTT.

The chain joins TRBV4-1 to TRBJ1-6; possible D gene TRBD1, 6 bases. V dropped 4 bases and J dropped 7 bases, with 17 bases sitting between them. CDR1 and CDR2 from the germline V gene are MGHRA and YSYEKL. The CDR3 loop spans 16 amino acids. CDR3 region: CASSPSERTANSPLHF. Here the CDR3 DNA reads TGCGCCAGCAGCCCCTCAGAGAGGACAGCAAATTCACCCCTCCACTTT.

The gene calls are TRBV27 and TRBJ2-2; D ambiguous. The CDR3 contains 16 residues. Germline-derived CDR1 and CDR2 are MNHEY and SMNVEV (reference sequence). V lost 3 bases to trimming and J lost 2 bases, with 13 bases between them. The CDR3 is CASSFLLSKNTGELFF. CDR3 nucleotide sequence: TGTGCCAGCAGTTTTCTTTTATCCAAAAACACCGGGGAGCTGTTTTTT.

The chain links TRBV5-4 to TRBJ2-6, with D maybe TRBD2 (6 bases). CDR1 is SGHNT and CDR2 is YYREEE in the germline V gene (reference sequence). The V gene lost 1 base and the J gene lost 8 bases, with 10 bases spanning the gap. The CDR3 length is 14 residues. DNA of the CDR3: TGTGCCAGCAGCTTGCACGGGGGAACCAACGTCCTGACTTTC. Its protein is CASSLHGGTNVLTF.

The chain couples TRBV28 to TRBJ2-1; 10 bases map to TRBD2. The CDR3 has 16 amino acids. In germline, CDR1 is MDHEN, CDR2 SYDVKM. Germline trimming cut 5 bases from V and 4 bases from J; bases unmatched to any gene: 8. The CDR3 nucleotides read TGTGCCAGCAGTCCGCGTTTAGCGGGGGGTTACAATGAGCAGTTCTTC. Protein sequence: CASSPRLAGGYNEQFF. Combining the CDR3 with reference TRBV28 and TRBJ2-1 gives the whole variable domain DVKVTQSSRYLVKRTGEKVFLECVQDMDHENMFWYRQDPGLGLRLIYFSYDVKMKEKGDIPEGYSVSREKKERFSLILESASTNQTSMYLCASSPRLAGGYNEQFFGPGTRLTVL.

For this clone: The identical CDR3 is also encoded by other nucleotide sequences in the sample. The V gene is TRBV7-2, the J gene TRBJ1-1; tentative D call: TRBD1 (6 bases). The CDR3 consists of 13 residues. Per the germline V gene, CDR1 is SGHTA and CDR2 is FQGNSA. Trimming shortened V by 6 bases and J by 0 bases, and 8 bases separated the two germline ends. The CDR3 sequence: CASSTGLNTEAFF. Here the CDR3 DNA reads TGTGCCAGCAGTACAGGGTTGAACACTGAAGCTTTCTTT.

The chain joins TRBV6-5 to TRBJ2-3; 8 nucleotides agree with TRBD2. Trimming cost V 6 bases and J 4 bases; bases outside gene matches: 9. Germline loops: CDR1 MNHEY, CDR2 SVGAGI. The CDR3 has 15 amino acids. In DNA, the CDR3 is TGTGCCAGCAGAGTATTAGCGGGGAGCGCAGATACGCAGTATTTT. It specifies CASRVLAGSADTQYF.

The chain employs TRBV21-1 and TRBJ1-1; TRBD1 is taken as the D call from the table, unchecked against the DNA. TRBV21-1 is given as a pseudogene. CDR3 length: 15 residues. The CDR3 loop reads CASSKVQGKSPEAFF. The DNA for the CDR3 is TGTGCCAGCAGCAAAGTCCAGGGAAAGTCCCCTGAAGCTTTCTTT.

This chain links TRBV7-2 with TRBJ2-1; perhaps TRBD1 as D (5 bases). The CDR3 is 16 amino acids. Per germline, CDR1 SGHTA and CDR2 FQGNSA. Trimming took off 5 bases at V and 0 bases at J, with 14 bases between the two ends. CDR3 in DNA: TGTGCCAGCAGCAGTAAGTCCACAGGCTCCTACAATGAGCAGTTCTTC. This translates into CASSSKSTGSYNEQFF. Full variable domain (remainder filled in from reference TRBV7-2 and TRBJ2-1): GAGVSQSPSNKVTEKGKDVELRCDPISGHTALYWYRQSLGQGLEFLIYFQGNSAPDKSGLPSDRFSAERTGGSVSTLTIQRTQQEDSAVYLCASSSKSTGSYNEQFFGPGTRLTVL.